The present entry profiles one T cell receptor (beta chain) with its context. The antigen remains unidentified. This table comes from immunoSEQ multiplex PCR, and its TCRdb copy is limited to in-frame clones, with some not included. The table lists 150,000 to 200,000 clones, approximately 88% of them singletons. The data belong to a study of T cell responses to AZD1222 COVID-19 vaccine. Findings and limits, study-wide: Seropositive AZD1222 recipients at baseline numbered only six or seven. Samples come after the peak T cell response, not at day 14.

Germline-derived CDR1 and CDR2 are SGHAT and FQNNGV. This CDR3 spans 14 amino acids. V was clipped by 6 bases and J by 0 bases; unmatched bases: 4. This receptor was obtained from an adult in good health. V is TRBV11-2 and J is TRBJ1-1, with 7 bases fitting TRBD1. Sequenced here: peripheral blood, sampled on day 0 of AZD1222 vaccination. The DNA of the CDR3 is TGTGCCAGCAGACGGGGACAGATGAACACTGAAGCTTTCTTT. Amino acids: CASRRGQMNTEAFF.